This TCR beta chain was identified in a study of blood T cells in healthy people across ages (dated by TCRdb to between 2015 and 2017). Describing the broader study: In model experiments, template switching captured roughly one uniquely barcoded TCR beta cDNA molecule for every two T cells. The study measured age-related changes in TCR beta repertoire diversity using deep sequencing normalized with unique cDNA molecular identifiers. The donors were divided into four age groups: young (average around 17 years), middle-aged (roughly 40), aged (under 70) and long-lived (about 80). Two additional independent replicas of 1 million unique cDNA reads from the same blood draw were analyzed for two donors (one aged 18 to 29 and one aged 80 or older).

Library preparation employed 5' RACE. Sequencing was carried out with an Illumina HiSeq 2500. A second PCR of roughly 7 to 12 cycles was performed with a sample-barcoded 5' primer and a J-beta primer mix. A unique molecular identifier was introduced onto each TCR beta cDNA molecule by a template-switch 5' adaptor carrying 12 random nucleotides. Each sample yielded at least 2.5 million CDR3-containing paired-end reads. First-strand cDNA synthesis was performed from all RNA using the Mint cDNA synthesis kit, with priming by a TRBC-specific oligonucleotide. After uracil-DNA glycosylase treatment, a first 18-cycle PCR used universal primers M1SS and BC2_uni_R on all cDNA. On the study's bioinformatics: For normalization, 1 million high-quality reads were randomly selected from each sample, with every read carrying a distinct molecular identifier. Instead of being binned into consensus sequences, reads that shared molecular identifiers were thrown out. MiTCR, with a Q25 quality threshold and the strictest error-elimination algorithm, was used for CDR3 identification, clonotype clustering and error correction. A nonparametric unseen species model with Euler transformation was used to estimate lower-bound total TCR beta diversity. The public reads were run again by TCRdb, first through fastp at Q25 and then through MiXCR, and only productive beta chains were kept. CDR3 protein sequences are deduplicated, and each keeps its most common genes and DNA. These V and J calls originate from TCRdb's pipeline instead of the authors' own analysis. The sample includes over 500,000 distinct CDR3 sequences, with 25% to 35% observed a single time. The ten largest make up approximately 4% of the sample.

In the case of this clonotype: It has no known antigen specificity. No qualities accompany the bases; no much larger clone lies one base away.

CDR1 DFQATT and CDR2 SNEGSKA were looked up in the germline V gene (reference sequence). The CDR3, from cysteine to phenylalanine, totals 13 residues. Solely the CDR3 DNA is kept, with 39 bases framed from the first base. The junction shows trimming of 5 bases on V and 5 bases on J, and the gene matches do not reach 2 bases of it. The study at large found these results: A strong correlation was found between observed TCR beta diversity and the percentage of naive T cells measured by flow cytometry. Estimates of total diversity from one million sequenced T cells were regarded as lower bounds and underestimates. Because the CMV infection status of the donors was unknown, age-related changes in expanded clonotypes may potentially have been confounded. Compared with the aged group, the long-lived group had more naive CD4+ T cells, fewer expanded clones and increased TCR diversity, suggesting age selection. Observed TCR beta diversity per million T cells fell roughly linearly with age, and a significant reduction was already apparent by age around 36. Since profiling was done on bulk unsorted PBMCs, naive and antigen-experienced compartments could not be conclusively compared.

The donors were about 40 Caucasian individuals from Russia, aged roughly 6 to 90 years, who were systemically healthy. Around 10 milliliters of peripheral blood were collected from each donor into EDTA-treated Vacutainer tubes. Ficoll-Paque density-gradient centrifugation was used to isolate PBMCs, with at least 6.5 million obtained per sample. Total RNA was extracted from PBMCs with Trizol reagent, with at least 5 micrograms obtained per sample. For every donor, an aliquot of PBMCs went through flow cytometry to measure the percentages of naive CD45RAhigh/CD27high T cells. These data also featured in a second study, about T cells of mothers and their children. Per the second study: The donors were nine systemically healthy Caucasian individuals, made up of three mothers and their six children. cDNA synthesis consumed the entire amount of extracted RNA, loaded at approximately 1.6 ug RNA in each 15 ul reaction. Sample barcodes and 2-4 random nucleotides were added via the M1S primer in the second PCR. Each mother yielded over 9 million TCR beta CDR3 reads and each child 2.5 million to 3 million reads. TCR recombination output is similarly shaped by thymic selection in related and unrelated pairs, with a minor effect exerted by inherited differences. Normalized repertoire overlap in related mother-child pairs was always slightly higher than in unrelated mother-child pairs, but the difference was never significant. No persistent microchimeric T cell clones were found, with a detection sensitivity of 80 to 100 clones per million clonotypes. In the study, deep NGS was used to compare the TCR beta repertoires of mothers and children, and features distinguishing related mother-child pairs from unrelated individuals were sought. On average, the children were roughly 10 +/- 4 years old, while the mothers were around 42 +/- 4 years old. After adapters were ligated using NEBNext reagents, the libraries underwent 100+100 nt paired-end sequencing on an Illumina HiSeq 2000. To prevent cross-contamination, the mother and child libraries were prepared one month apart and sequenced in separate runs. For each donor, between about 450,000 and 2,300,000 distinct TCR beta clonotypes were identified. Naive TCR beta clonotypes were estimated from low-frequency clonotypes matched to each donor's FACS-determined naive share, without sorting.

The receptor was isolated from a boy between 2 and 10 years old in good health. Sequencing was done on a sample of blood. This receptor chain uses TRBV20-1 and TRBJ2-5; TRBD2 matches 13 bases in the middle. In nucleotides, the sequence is TGCAGTGCTTGGACTAGCGGGAGCGAGACCCAGTACTTC. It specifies CSAWTSGSETQYF.